This TCR beta chain was recorded in a study of T-cell reconstitution after alpha-beta-depleted transplantation in children. Preparation of the TCRbeta library was carried out with unique molecular identifiers. In TCRdb, the PCR reads were re-called with MiXCR into one record per CDR3 protein. Of some 600,000 distinct CDR3 sequences listed, 10% to 15% are singletons. V lost 8 bases to trimming and J lost 2 bases; unmatched junction nucleotides: 12. In germline, CDR1 is SGHDN, CDR2 FVKESK. There are 15 residues in the CDR3. Whole-study findings and limits: Several hundred expanded graft clones reportedly gave rise to the alpha-beta T cells present about two months after transplant. Counts and diversity of T cells one year after transplant came mostly from newly produced T cells.

A remark on this clonotype: What it binds is not known.

The starting material was PBMCs, mostly from graft donor cells, obtained 360 days after TCRalphabeta/CD19-depleted stem cell transplant. The chain recombines TRBV14 with TRBJ2-7; 7 bases line up with TRBD1. This receptor was obtained from a male patient aged 5 to 17 who had a stem cell transplant for acute myeloid leukemia, so the T cells may come from the graft donor. CDR3 nucleotides: TGTGCCAGCCACAAAAGGACAGGACCAGCCTACGAGCAGTACTTC. Protein sequence: CASHKRTGPAYEQYF.